A selection of T cell receptor beta chains follows, all from one sample in a study of blood T cells in healthy people across ages. From the 5' RACE reads, TCRdb called clonotypes with MiXCR, one entry per CDR3 protein. The data contain some 940,000 distinct CDR3 sequences, 25% to 35% of them seen just once; the ten biggest clones take up about 9.4%. This sample also belongs to another study, concerning T cells of mothers and their children.

Sequencing was carried out using blood. All receptors derive from a woman aged 40 to 50 in good health. Each CDR3 is given with its conserved first and last residue. The D gene is left open where the match is weak. A clone size is listed for some rows: how often the clone was seen (once, few, many), or a class if it is expanded.

V	size	J	D	CDR3	DNA
TRBV12-5	many	TRBJ2-7	TRBD2	CASGLVRQHFLAGGQYEQYF	TGTGCTAGTGGTTTGGTACGGCAGCACTTTCTAGCGGGGGGGCAATACGAGCAGTACTTC
TRBV4-1	many	TRBJ2-6	.	CASSQKTTTDLAGANVLTF	TGCGCCAGCAGCCAAAAAACTACGACCGACCTAGCTGGGGCCAACGTCCTGACTTTC
TRBV9	.	TRBJ2-5	.	CASSVRPDPETQYF	TGTGCCAGCAGCGTGCGACCAGACCCGGAGACCCAGTACTTC
TRBV18	once	TRBJ1-6	.	CASSQGAGNSPLHF	TGTGCCAGCTCACAGGGTGCGGGGAATTCACCCCTCCACTTT
TRBV5-1	few	TRBJ1-2	.	CASSTDPQNYGYTF	TGCGCCAGCAGCACGGACCCACAAAACTATGGCTACACCTTC
TRBV27	few	TRBJ2-1	TRBD2	CASSMAGGSFF	TGTGCCAGCAGTATGGCGGGGGGGTCGTTCTTC
TRBV10-3	many	TRBJ2-1	.	CAISSGSNGGNEQFF	TGTGCCATCAGTTCAGGGTCGAATGGGGGCAATGAGCAGTTCTTC
TRBV3-1	.	TRBJ2-5	.	CASSQADWAETQYF	TGTGCCAGCAGCCAAGCCGACTGGGCGGAGACCCAGTACTTC
TRBV6-5	.	TRBJ1-5	.	CASSRGNGHQPQHF	TGTGCCAGCAGTAGAGGGAACGGCCATCAGCCCCAGCATTTT
TRBV28	.	TRBJ1-2	TRBD1	CASKWTGRGYTF	TGTGCCAGCAAGTGGACAGGGAGAGGCTACACCTTC
TRBV15	few	TRBJ1-2	.	CATSRQRASYGYTF	TGTGCCACCAGCAGGCAAAGGGCCTCCTATGGCTACACCTTC
TRBV7-2	many	TRBJ1-1	TRBD1	CASTYSGGVEAFF	TGTGCCAGCACCTACTCAGGGGGGGTTGAAGCTTTCTTT
TRBV12-2	.	TRBJ2-1	.	CASRQPQGGNEQFF	TGTGCAAGTCGCCAACCTCAGGGGGGGAATGAGCAGTTCTTC
TRBV5-1	few	TRBJ1-1	.	CASSLKGVGTEAFF	TGCGCCAGCAGCTTGAAGGGGGTAGGCACTGAAGCTTTCTTT
TRBV6-8	.	TRBJ2-7	.	CASSYFEPRREQYF	TGTGCCAGCAGTTACTTCGAACCGAGACGAGAGCAGTACTTC
TRBV7-9	few	TRBJ2-1	TRBD2	CASRGLGLEQFF	TGTGCCAGCAGGGGACTAGGTTTGGAGCAGTTCTTC
TRBV4-1	few	TRBJ2-3	.	CASSQDGTSTDTQYF	TGCGCCAGCAGCCAAGACGGGACTAGCACAGATACGCAGTATTTT
TRBV27	.	TRBJ2-7	.	CASRISGGDEQYF	TGTGCCAGCAGAATTTCGGGGGGCGATGAGCAGTACTTC
TRBV11-2	.	TRBJ1-3	.	CASSTRAGRSGNTIYF	TGTGCCAGCAGCACCCGGGCAGGACGCTCTGGAAACACCATATATTTT
TRBV12-3/TRBV12-4	.	TRBJ1-2	.	CASSLSSRVYDYTF	TGTGCCAGCAGTTTAAGCTCCAGGGTCTATGACTACACCTTC
TRBV12-3/TRBV12-4	.	TRBJ2-3	.	CASSLMRRVGSDVQYF	TGTGCCAGCAGTTTAATGCGGCGAGTGGGCTCAGATGTGCAGTATTTT
TRBV4-3	.	TRBJ2-2	TRBD2	CASSPSALAGSGELFF	TGCGCCAGCAGTCCAAGCGCACTAGCGGGGAGCGGGGAGCTGTTTTTT
TRBV5-1	few	TRBJ1-1	.	CASSFLNRQNTEAFF	TGCGCCAGCAGCTTCTTGAACAGGCAGAACACTGAAGCTTTCTTT
TRBV7-3	many	TRBJ2-1	.	CASSFDRGGYNEQFF	TGTGCCAGCAGCTTCGACAGGGGAGGGTACAATGAGCAGTTCTTC
TRBV7-3	few	TRBJ1-2	TRBD1	CASSLLPGGQTNYGYTF	TGTGCCAGCAGCTTACTCCCGGGGGGACAGACTAACTATGGCTACACCTTC
TRBV5-6	.	TRBJ2-5	.	CASTLTGGETQYF	TGTGCCAGCACGTTAACCGGAGGAGAGACCCAGTACTTC
TRBV20-1	.	TRBJ2-4	TRBD1	CSASPSLTGGMEEQYF	TGCAGTGCTAGCCCTTCCCTGACAGGGGGCATGGAGGAGCAGTACTTC
TRBV4-3	.	TRBJ2-3	.	CASSQKQGDTQYF	TGCGCCAGCAGCCAAAAACAGGGAGATACGCAGTATTTT
TRBV18	.	TRBJ1-2	.	CASSPARSGGSDYGHTF	TGTGCCAGCTCACCGGCCCGATCCGGGGGATCGGACTATGGCCACACCTTC
TRBV28	few	TRBJ1-2	.	CASSFTTVYGYTF	TGTGCCAGCAGTTTTACGACAGTCTATGGCTACACCTTC
TRBV24-1	.	TRBJ2-3	.	CATSDPPLGGTQYF	TGTGCCACCAGTGATCCCCCGCTAGGCGGAACGCAGTATTTT
TRBV29-1	few	TRBJ2-7	TRBD1	CSVFIGQGIIYEQYF	TGCAGCGTGTTCATTGGACAGGGGATTATCTACGAGCAGTACTTC
TRBV12-3/TRBV12-4	many	TRBJ2-7	.	CASSPNYEQYF	TGTGCCAGCAGCCCCAACTACGAGCAGTACTTC
TRBV29-1	many	TRBJ2-7	.	CSVEDRGHSYEQYF	TGCAGCGTTGAAGATCGGGGACACTCCTACGAGCAGTACTTC
TRBV20-1	.	TRBJ2-4	.	CSAPRLGGDHSYNEQYF	TGCAGTGCTCCGCGCCTTGGAGGGGACCACTCCTACAATGAGCAGTACTTC
TRBV7-2	.	TRBJ2-4	.	CASSEAYGQYF	TGTGCCAGCAGCGAGGCCTACGGGCAGTACTTC
TRBV20-1	many	TRBJ2-5	TRBD2	CSARIGLAGAPREETQYF	TGCAGTGCTAGAATAGGACTAGCGGGGGCCCCGCGAGAAGAGACCCAGTACTTC
TRBV27	.	TRBJ2-7	TRBD1	CASSLSPLGQVVPYEQYF	TGTGCCAGCAGTTTATCGCCCCTCGGACAGGTTGTTCCCTACGAGCAGTACTTC
TRBV2	.	TRBJ1-5	TRBD1	CASRPGQGLPNQPQHF	TGTGCCAGCAGACCGGGACAGGGCTTACCCAATCAGCCCCAGCATTTT
TRBV19	.	TRBJ1-1	.	CASSIGYEAFF	TGTGCCAGTAGTATTGGGTATGAAGCTTTCTTT